This passage covers 15 T cell receptor beta chains from one sample sequenced in a study. The protocol was immunoSEQ multiplex PCR, while the TCRdb copy is restricted to in-frame clones and leaves out a portion. This repertoire shows about 50,000 clones, approximately 95% found once; its top ten account for around a tenth. What was sequenced was PBMCs. Receptor source: a man in his forties with rheumatoid arthritis.

This clone was detected only once. CDR3 sequence: CASRPHNTGELFF. The CDR3 bases are TGTGCCAGCCGGCCCCACAACACCGGGGAGCTGTTTTTT. The chain links TRBV3-1 (or the pseudogene TRBV3-2) to TRBJ2-2, with D hard to call. The V gene's germline CDR1 is LGHDT and CDR2 YNNKEL (reference sequence). Trimming pared 8 bases from V and 2 bases from J, leaving 9 bases between. CDR3 length: 13 amino acids.

The chain carries TRBV24-1 and TRBJ2-3; D tentatively fits TRBD1 or TRBD2 (5 bases each). Trimming removed 7 bases from V and 3 bases from J, with 13 bases in between. The CDR3 is 14 residues long. The germline V gene has CDR1 KGHDR and CDR2 SFDVKD. The CDR3 loop is CATRRGFGTDTQYF. In DNA form, the CDR3 reads TGTGCCACCAGGAGGGGTTTCGGGACAGATACGCAGTATTTT.

This clone was seen just once. The chain combines TRBV19 with TRBJ2-3; 9 nucleotides agree with TRBD1. With V trimmed by 3 bases and J by 5 bases, 6 bases remained unmatched. In germline, CDR1 is LNHDA, CDR2 SQIVND (reference sequence). The CDR3 loop spans 15 amino acids. The CDR3 region is CASSIRGQGGDTQYF. The CDR3 DNA is TGTGCCAGTAGTATCAGGGGACAGGGAGGAGATACGCAGTATTTT.

The chain carries TRBV27 and TRBJ1-1; unclear D gene. The germline V gene encodes CDR1 MNHEY and CDR2 SMNVEV (reference sequence). Trimming stripped 4 bases from V and 6 bases from J, with 18 bases between. CDR3 length equals 15 residues. The CDR3 protein is CASSSPFQVRSEAFF. The DNA of the CDR3 is TGTGCCAGCAGTTCCCCTTTTCAGGTGAGGTCTGAAGCTTTCTTT.

The genes are TRBV7-9 and TRBJ1-3, with 8 bases fitting TRBD1. The V and J ends lost 5 bases and 2 bases, in that order; junction bases with no gene match: 5. Germline values: CDR1 SEHNR, CDR2 FQNEAQ (reference sequence). This CDR3 is 15 amino acids long. The CDR3 sequence is CASSPTGGTGNTIYF. The CDR3 DNA follows: TGTGCCAGCAGCCCCACAGGGGGGACTGGAAACACCATATATTTT.

CDR3 nucleotides: TGTGCCAGCAGCTTAGGGACTAGCAATGAGCAGTTCTTC. It yields the protein CASSLGTSNEQFF. The V and J genes are TRBV7-3 and TRBJ2-1; 8 nucleotides line up with TRBD2. Germline CDR1 reads SGHTA; CDR2 reads FQGTGA. The V and J ends lost 2 bases and 6 bases, in that order; junction bases with no gene match: 0. This CDR3 is built from 13 residues.

The rearrangement joins TRBV25-1 to TRBJ1-6, with a weak D call TRBD1 (6 bases). CDR1 and CDR2 (germline): MGHDK, SYGVNS. The CDR3 totals 14 residues. The ends were cut back, 3 bases at V and 13 bases at J, with 16 bases in the middle. CDR3: CASSEGTSIAPLHF. For the CDR3, the DNA is TGTGCCAGCAGTGAGGGGACATCTATAGCCCCCCTCCACTTT.

The CDR3 DNA follows: TGTGCCAGCAGTTTATCGGGGGGCCGATCCTACGAGCAGTACTTC. It is translated as CASSLSGGRSYEQYF. The chain couples TRBV27 to TRBJ2-7; D is tentatively TRBD1 or TRBD2 (6 bases each). With 0 bases removed from V and 1 base from J, the gap between germline ends came to 10 bases. This CDR3 has 15 amino acids. Per the germline V gene, CDR1 is MNHEY and CDR2 is SMNVEV (reference sequence).

V is TRBV6-1 and J is TRBJ1-2; 7 bases line up with TRBD1. Trimming at V came to 1 base and at J to 6 bases, leaving 8 bases not matched to a gene. The CDR3 runs to 15 residues. In germline, CDR1 is MNHNS, CDR2 SASEGT. CDR3: CASSEEGAEEDGYTF. The CDR3 DNA sequence: TGTGCCAGCAGTGAAGAGGGGGCAGAGGAGGATGGCTACACCTTC.

This rearrangement joins TRBV7-8 to TRBJ2-1; D might be TRBD1 or TRBD2, each matching 6 bases. Germline assignment: CDR1 SGHVS and CDR2 FQNEAQ. The CDR3 spans 15 residues. V lost 1 base to trimming and J lost 8 bases, with 15 bases between them. DNA of the CDR3: TGTGCCAGCAGCTTAGGACGTAGGAGGGGGGATGAGCAGTTCTTC. Encoded protein: CASSLGRRRGDEQFF. The complete variable domain, with remaining parts taken from reference TRBV7-8 and TRBJ2-1, reads GAGVSQSPRYKVAKRGQDVALRCDPISGHVSLFWYQQALGQGPEFLTYFQNEAQLDKSGLPSDRFFAERPEGSVSTLKIQRTQQEDSAVYLCASSLGRRRGDEQFFGPGTRLTVL.

This clone came up once. This chain connects TRBV5-1 to TRBJ1-3; D may be TRBD1 (5 bases). V was shortened by 5 bases and J by 0 bases, with 9 bases between the two germline ends. The CDR3 loop spans 14 amino acids. In germline, CDR1 is SGHRS, CDR2 YFSETQ. CDR3 region: CASRRDSSGNTIYF. The DNA for the CDR3 is TGCGCCAGCAGACGAGACAGCTCTGGAAACACCATATATTTT. Full variable domain (remainder filled in from reference TRBV5-1 and TRBJ1-3): KAGVTQTPRYLIKTRGQQVTLSCSPISGHRSVSWYQQTPGQGLQFLFEYFSETQRNKGNFPGRFSGRQFSNSRSEMNVSTLELGDSALYLCASRRDSSGNTIYFGEGSWLTVV.

The chain employs TRBV10-2 and TRBJ2-7; D is unresolved. The germline V and J ends were trimmed by 4 bases and 4 bases, with 14 bases remaining between them. The germline CDR1 and CDR2 sequences are WSHSY and SAAADI. The CDR3 has 14 amino acids. CDR3 loop: CASSVTESPYEQYF. Written as DNA, the CDR3 is TGCGCCAGCAGTGTAACAGAATCCCCTTACGAGCAGTACTTC.

V and J are TRBV12-5 and TRBJ1-3, with TRBD1 matching 9 bases. CDR3 length: 16 amino acids. CDR1 LGHNT and CDR2 FRNRAP come from the germline V gene. The J segment lost 4 bases and the V segment lost 1 base, leaving 5 bases of the junction unmatched. The CDR3, as DNA: TGTGCTAGTGGTTTGGCGGGACAGGGCTCAGGAAACACCATATATTTT. It yields the protein CASGLAGQGSGNTIYF. The complete variable domain, with remaining parts taken from reference TRBV12-5 and TRBJ1-3, reads DARVTQTPRHKVTEMGQEVTMRCQPILGHNTVFWYRQTMMQGLELLAYFRNRAPLDDSGMPKDRFSAEMPDATLATLKIQPSEPRDSAVYFCASGLAGQGSGNTIYFGEGSWLTVV.

V is TRBV28 and J is TRBJ1-1; D is unclear. CDR3 length: 13 residues. V was cut by 5 bases and J by 3 bases, with 10 bases left in between. Per germline, CDR1 MDHEN and CDR2 SYDVKM. In DNA form, the CDR3 reads TGTGCCAGCAGTGTCCACAGATACACTGAAGCTTTCTTT. It yields the protein CASSVHRYTEAFF. Full variable domain (remainder filled in from reference TRBV28 and TRBJ1-1): DVKVTQSSRYLVKRTGEKVFLECVQDMDHENMFWYRQDPGLGLRLIYFSYDVKMKEKGDIPEGYSVSREKKERFSLILESASTNQTSMYLCASSVHRYTEAFFGQGTRLTVV.

The chain has TRBV23-1 and TRBJ2-4, with D unclear. TRBV23-1 is classed as an ORF, of uncertain function. V was shortened by 4 bases and J by 5 bases, with 15 bases between the two germline ends. CDR3 length: 15 amino acids. Written as DNA, the CDR3 is TGCGCCAGCAGTCCTTCTGCGGTAACCCAAAACATTCAGTACTTC. It specifies CASSPSAVTQNIQYF.